What follows are 14 T cell receptor beta chains derived from one specimen sequenced in a study of cytomegalovirus exposure and HLA in healthy donors. The study ran its PCR with 60 Vbeta and 13 Jbeta primers. The data were produced by immunoSEQ multiplex PCR, yet TCRdb's version contains in-frame clones alone and is incomplete. Among 180,000 or so clones listed, 76% were seen once. Input material: PBMCs. The receptor source for this set is a female donor in good health and CMV-seronegative.

The rearrangement links TRBV27 to TRBJ2-1, with TRBD1 identical over 9 bases. Germline V CDR1 and CDR2: MNHEY, SMNVEV (reference sequence). J gave up 13 bases and V 4 bases, and 5 bases lay outside the gene matches. The CDR3 runs to 12 residues. The CDR3 sequence is CASSSWTGVQFF. Written as DNA, the CDR3 is TGTGCCAGCAGTTCATGGACAGGGGTCCAGTTCTTC.

This clone is a singleton in its sample. This chain joins TRBV4-3 and TRBJ1-1, with D tentatively TRBD1 (6 bases). V was trimmed by 1 base and J by 4 bases, leaving 16 bases between them. The CDR3 length is 16 residues. The germline V gene has CDR1 LGHNA and CDR2 YSLEER. CDR3 sequence reads: CASSQGAGGAGTEAFF. The CDR3 coding sequence is TGCGCCAGCAGCCAAGGAGCTGGGGGGGCTGGCACTGAAGCTTTCTTT.

This clone was counted between two and nine times. The chain carries TRBV19 and TRBJ2-2; D perhaps matches TRBD2 (7 bases). CDR3 size: 16 residues. V lost 0 bases and J 4 bases, leaving 12 bases between the germline ends. Germline CDR1 reads LNHDA; CDR2 reads SQIVND (reference sequence). CDR3 loop: CASSIDRGAGTGELFF. The CDR3 coding sequence is TGTGCCAGTAGTATAGACCGGGGGGCCGGCACCGGGGAGCTGTTTTTT.

The V call is TRBV10-1, the J call TRBJ2-1; the match to TRBD2 covers 8 bases. Germline CDR1 WNHNN, CDR2 SYGVQD (reference sequence). This CDR3 contains 15 residues. J was trimmed by 0 bases and V by 8 bases; bases with no gene match: 6. CDR3 DNA: TGCGCCAGCGTGCGGCGGGAGGTCTCCTACAATGAGCAGTTCTTC. This sequence encodes CASVRREVSYNEQFF.

The rearrangement uses TRBV4-3 and TRBJ2-5, with 9 bases matching TRBD1. Trimming cost V 0 bases and J 1 base; bases outside gene matches: 6. The CDR3 contains 17 residues. CDR1 is LGHNA, CDR2 YSLEER, per germline. The CDR3 nucleotides are TGCGCCAGCAGCCAAGAGTCCGTGGGACAGGGCCAAGAGACCCAGTACTTC. Amino acid sequence: CASSQESVGQGQETQYF.

The CDR3 loop reads CASLGEVEAFF. In DNA form, the CDR3 reads TGTGCCAGCCTAGGGGAGGTTGAAGCTTTCTTT. The chain links TRBV11-2 to TRBJ1-1, with D possibly TRBD1 on 5 matching bases. Germline CDR1 and CDR2: SGHAT and FQNNGV. V was trimmed by 8 bases and J by 7 bases, leaving 11 bases between them. The CDR3 consists of 11 residues.

The chain is built from TRBV6-1 and TRBJ2-3, with unresolved D. The CDR3 extends over 16 amino acids. Deletions cut 0 bases from V and 6 bases from J, with 16 bases between. The germline V gene has CDR1 MNHNS and CDR2 SASEGT. The CDR3, as DNA: TGTGCCAGCAGTGAAGCGCATGCAGAAAAGAGGGATACGCAGTATTTT. Its protein product is CASSEAHAEKRDTQYF.

In this sample, this clone turned up once. The CDR3 reads CATSRDRGEGQPQHF. The CDR3 DNA reads TGTGCCACCAGCAGAGATCGGGGAGAGGGTCAGCCCCAGCATTTT. The rearrangement uses TRBV15 and TRBJ1-5; D is ambiguous. Germline V gives CDR1 LNHNV, CDR2 YYDKDF (reference sequence). V was cut by 0 bases and J by 6 bases, with 12 bases left in between. The CDR3 is 15 amino acids.

The chain joins TRBV19 to TRBJ2-5; TRBD2 matches at 13 bases. With V trimmed by 5 bases and J by 5 bases, 5 bases remained unmatched. The CDR3 length is 15 residues. Per germline, CDR1 LNHDA and CDR2 SQIVND (reference sequence). The CDR3 sequence is CASSPLAGGIETQYF. The CDR3 DNA is TGTGCCAGTAGTCCACTAGCGGGAGGGATCGAGACCCAGTACTTC. Filled out from reference TRBV19 and TRBJ2-5, the complete variable domain reads DGGITQSPKYLFRKEGQNVTLSCEQNLNHDAMYWYRQDPGQGLRLIYYSQIVNDFQKGDIAEGYSVSREKKESFPLTVTSAQKNPTAFYLCASSPLAGGIETQYFGPGTRLLVL.

J is TRBJ1-5 and V is TRBV27; the D gene is possibly TRBD1 (5 bases). CDR1 MNHEY and CDR2 SMNVEV come from the germline V gene (reference sequence). The CDR3 sequence is 12 residues long. Trimming removed 2 bases at V and 9 bases at J, with 8 bases between. CDR3 DNA: TGTGCCAGCAGTTTAGGCGGGGGGCCCCAGCATTTT. Residues: CASSLGGGPQHF.

This chain uses TRBV5-1 with TRBJ1-4; D is perhaps TRBD1 (5 bases). V lost 4 bases and J lost 8, with 18 bases in between. In germline, CDR1 is SGHRS, CDR2 YFSETQ. The CDR3 is made up of 15 amino acids. The CDR3 DNA follows: TGCGCCAGCAGCGTGGAGGGGATAGGTCGAGAAAAACTGTTTTTT. Translating it yields CASSVEGIGREKLFF.

The chain combines TRBV7-3 with TRBJ2-7, with TRBD2 matching over 9 bases. Germline V lookup: CDR1 SGHTA, CDR2 FQGTGA. With V trimmed by 1 base and J by 6 bases, 7 bases remained unmatched. This CDR3 contains 15 residues. CDR3 protein: CASSLMVAGDSEQYF. The CDR3 DNA reads as TGTGCCAGCAGCTTAATGGTAGCGGGAGATTCCGAGCAGTACTTC. The full variable domain, completed using reference TRBV7-3 and TRBJ2-7, is GAGVSQTPSNKVTEKGKYVELRCDPISGHTALYWYRQSLGQGPEFLIYFQGTGAADDSGLPNDRFFAVRPEGSVSTLKIQRTERGDSAVYLCASSLMVAGDSEQYFGPGTRLTVT.

This clone is a singleton in its sample. This chain joins TRBV28 and TRBJ2-7; D possibly corresponds to TRBD1 (6 bases). Trimming stripped 6 bases from V and 3 bases from J, with 21 bases between. In germline, CDR1 is MDHEN, CDR2 SYDVKM. This CDR3 is built from 16 residues. The CDR3 nucleotides are TGTGCCAGCAGCCCCGGTGGGGCAGGGGCTATCTACGAGCAGTACTTC. Its translation: CASSPGGAGAIYEQYF. The whole variable domain, remainder taken from reference TRBV28 and TRBJ2-7, is DVKVTQSSRYLVKRTGEKVFLECVQDMDHENMFWYRQDPGLGLRLIYFSYDVKMKEKGDIPEGYSVSREKKERFSLILESASTNQTSMYLCASSPGGAGAIYEQYFGPGTRLTVT.

With respect to this clone: At one end, the junction sequence differs from germline, possibly due to a read error. This chain connects TRBV30 to TRBJ2-6; tentative D call: TRBD1 (5 bases). CDR3 length equals 14 residues. Germline CDR1 GTSNPN, CDR2 SVGIG (reference sequence). CDR3 loop: CAWMWGSGANGLTF. The CDR3 nucleotides read TGTGCCTGGATGTGGGGCTCTGGGGCCAACGGCCTGACTTTC.